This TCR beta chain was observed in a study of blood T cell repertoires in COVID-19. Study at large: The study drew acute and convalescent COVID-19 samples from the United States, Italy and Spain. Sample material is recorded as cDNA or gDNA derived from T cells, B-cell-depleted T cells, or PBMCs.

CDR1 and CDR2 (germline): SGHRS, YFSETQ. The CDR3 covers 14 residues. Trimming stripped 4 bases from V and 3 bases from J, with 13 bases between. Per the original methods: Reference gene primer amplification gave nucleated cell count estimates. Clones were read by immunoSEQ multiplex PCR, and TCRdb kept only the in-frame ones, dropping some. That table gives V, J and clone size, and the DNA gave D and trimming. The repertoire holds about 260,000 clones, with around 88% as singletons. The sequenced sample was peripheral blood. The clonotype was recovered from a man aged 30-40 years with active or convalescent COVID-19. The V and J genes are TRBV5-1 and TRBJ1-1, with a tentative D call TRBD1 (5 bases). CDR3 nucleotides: TGCGCCAGCAGCGGGAGGGAGGGGTACACTGAAGCTTTCTTT. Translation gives CASSGREGYTEAFF. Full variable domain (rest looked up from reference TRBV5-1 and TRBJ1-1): KAGVTQTPRYLIKTRGQQVTLSCSPISGHRSVSWYQQTPGQGLQFLFEYFSETQRNKGNFPGRFSGRQFSNSRSEMNVSTLELGDSALYLCASSGREGYTEAFFGQGTRLTVV.